This TCR beta chain comes out of a study of cytomegalovirus exposure and HLA in healthy donors. PCR amplification relied on 60 Vbeta primers (plus 13 Jbeta primers). TCRdb's copy holds only in-frame clones and misses some; the assay was immunoSEQ multiplex PCR. Its table lists some 84,000 clones. V was pared by 2 bases and J by 1 base, with 12 bases between. The CDR3 has 15 residues. CDR1 and CDR2 from the germline V gene are MGHRA and YSYEKL. The receptor comes from a man in his fifties or sixties in good health and CMV-seronegative. The source material was PBMCs. V and J are TRBV4-1 and TRBJ2-7; D might be TRBD2 (5 bases). CDR3 in amino acids: CASSQFARGSYEQYF. The CDR3, as DNA: TGCGCCAGCAGCCAATTTGCACGGGGTTCCTACGAGCAGTACTTC.